Listed here is a single T cell receptor beta chain. A read error may produce the germline difference seen at one junction end. This sample includes further DNA sequences coding for the same CDR3. The source of the sample is a study of shared clonotypes between healthy human individuals. This CDR3 contains 15 residues. Germline V CDR1 and CDR2: SGHNT, YYREEE (reference sequence). Generated by immunoSEQ multiplex PCR, the TCRdb table keeps only in-frame clones and is missing some. The table records about 2 million clones, roughly 95% of them present only once. Specimen: naive CD4+ T cells sorted from blood. Indicated subset: CD45RA+ positively selected. The source of this sequence is a man younger than 35 in good health. The chain joins TRBV5-4 to TRBJ2-1; D is unclear. The CDR3 sequence is CASSLSRSLSKEQFF. CDR3 nucleotides: TGCGCCAGCAGCTTGAGCAGGTCTCTTAGCAAGGAGCAGTTCTTC.